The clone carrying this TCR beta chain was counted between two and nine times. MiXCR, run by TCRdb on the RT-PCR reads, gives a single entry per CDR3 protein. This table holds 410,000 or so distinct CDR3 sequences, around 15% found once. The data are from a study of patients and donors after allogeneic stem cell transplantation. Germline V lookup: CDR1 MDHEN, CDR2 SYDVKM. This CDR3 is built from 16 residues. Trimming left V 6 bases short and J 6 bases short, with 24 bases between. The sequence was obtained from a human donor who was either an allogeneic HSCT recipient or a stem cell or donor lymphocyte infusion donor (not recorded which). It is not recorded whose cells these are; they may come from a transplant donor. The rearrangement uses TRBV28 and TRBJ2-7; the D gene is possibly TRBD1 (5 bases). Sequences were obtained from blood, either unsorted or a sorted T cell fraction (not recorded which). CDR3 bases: TGTGCCAGCAGCACCCTCCAGGGCCTCCTCAGGGCCGAGCAGTACTTC. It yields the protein CASSTLQGLLRAEQYF.